These T cell receptor beta chains were read from a single sample in a study of blood T cell repertoires in COVID-19. This table comes from immunoSEQ multiplex PCR, and its TCRdb copy is limited to in-frame clones, with some not included. The sample records 250,000 to 300,000 clones, 86% being singletons. Sequencing was carried out using peripheral blood. The origin of the receptors is a woman in her 30s with COVID-19, enrolled during active disease. The CDR3 runs from the conserved cysteine through the conserved F or W. D genes are given only for firm matches. The size of a clone is reported for some rows only, either as once, few or many, or as a class for expanded clones.

CAWSVNLPEQYF | TGTGCCTGGAGTGTAAACTTGCCCGAGCAGTACTTC | 12 | NA | TRBJ2-7 | TRBV30 | NA
CSVRAGGRSYEQYF | TGCAGCGTTCGAGCGGGGGGCCGCTCCTACGAGCAGTACTTC | 14 | NA | TRBJ2-7 | TRBV29-1 | TRBD2
CASSPIYEQYF | TGTGCCAGCAGCCCCATTTACGAGCAGTACTTC | 11 | NA | TRBJ2-7 | TRBV7-9 | NA
CASRPPQVLNEQFF | TGTGCCAGCAGGCCCCCACAGGTTTTGAATGAGCAGTTCTTC | 14 | once | TRBJ2-1 | TRBV28 | NA
CATSRDWTAGYTF | TGTGCCACCAGCAGAGATTGGACAGCAGGCTACACCTTC | 13 | NA | TRBJ1-2 | TRBV15 | NA
CASSRDSNQPQHF | TGTGCCAGCAGCCGGGACAGTAATCAGCCCCAGCATTTT | 13 | NA | TRBJ1-5 | TRBV5-6 | TRBD1
CASSSGQGGEKLFF | TGTGCCAGCAGTTCGGGACAGGGCGGAGAAAAACTGTTTTTT | 14 | NA | TRBJ1-4 | TRBV6-5 | TRBD1
CASSPARLIETQYF | TGTGCCAGCAGCCCAGCGCGTTTGATAGAGACCCAGTACTTC | 14 | NA | TRBJ2-5 | TRBV7-8 | NA
CASNRDIGYTF | TGTGCCAGCAATAGGGACATTGGCTACACCTTC | 11 | NA | TRBJ1-2 | TRBV6-5 | NA
CASSLAPFNEQFF | TGTGCCAGCAGCTTGGCTCCTTTCAATGAGCAGTTCTTC | 13 | NA | TRBJ2-1 | TRBV5-4 | NA
CASRLAGAYNEQFF | TGCGCCAGTCGATTAGCGGGGGCCTACAATGAGCAGTTCTTC | 14 | NA | TRBJ2-1 | TRBV5-1 | TRBD2
CASSPGRFTDTQYF | TGTGCCAGCAGCCCCGGCAGGTTCACAGATACGCAGTATTTT | 14 | NA | TRBJ2-3 | TRBV6-5 | NA
CATSDPSGTQYTGELFF | TGTGCCACCAGTGACCCCTCCGGGACACAATACACCGGGGAGCTGTTTTTT | 17 | NA | TRBJ2-2 | TRBV24-1 | NA
CASSLLDRGPGELFF | TGTGCCAGCAGCTTGCTAGACAGGGGTCCCGGGGAGCTGTTTTTT | 15 | NA | TRBJ2-2 | TRBV5-6 | TRBD1
CASSQAVSGTDTQYF | TGTGCCAGCAGCCAAGCGGTTAGCGGGACAGATACGCAGTATTTT | 15 | NA | TRBJ2-3 | TRBV11-1 | TRBD2
CASSPDSFNTGELFF | TGTGCCAGCAGCCCGGACAGCTTTAACACCGGGGAGCTGTTTTTT | 15 | NA | TRBJ2-2 | TRBV27 | NA
CSVGGTGTGGNTIYF | TGCAGCGTTGGGGGGACCGGGACAGGAGGAAACACCATATATTTT | 15 | NA | TRBJ1-3 | TRBV29-1 | TRBD1
CASSLTTSGRGEQFF | TGTGCCAGCAGCTTGACGACTAGCGGGCGTGGGGAGCAGTTCTTC | 15 | NA | TRBJ2-1 | TRBV5-6 | TRBD2
CASSGDSWTNSPLHF | TGTGCCAGCAGCGGGGACAGTTGGACTAATTCACCCCTCCACTTT | 15 | once | TRBJ1-6 | TRBV5-4 | TRBD1
CASSGTTSRWSGDTQYF | TGTGCCAGCAGCGGAACGACTAGCCGCTGGTCGGGAGATACGCAGTATTTT | 17 | NA | TRBJ2-3 | TRBV3-1/TRBV3-2 | TRBD2
CASSGERLANEQFF | TGTGCCAGCAGTGGGGAGCGACTAGCGAATGAGCAGTTCTTC | 14 | NA | TRBJ2-1 | TRBV2 | TRBD2
CASSLYDWYLSYNSPLHF | TGTGCCAGCAGTCTCTACGACTGGTACCTCTCCTATAATTCACCCCTCCACTTT | 18 | once | TRBJ1-6 | TRBV3-1/TRBV3-2 | NA
CASSLDLAGGQGSTDTQYF | TGTGCCAGCAGCTTGGATCTTGCGGGGGGGCAGGGTAGCACAGATACGCAGTATTTT | 19 | NA | TRBJ2-3 | TRBV5-4 | TRBD2
CASRLTGVGTEAFF | TGTGCCAGCAGACTTACAGGGGTAGGGACTGAAGCTTTCTTT | 14 | once | TRBJ1-1 | TRBV28 | TRBD1
CSVGTSYNEQFF | TGCAGCGTCGGGACTTCTTACAATGAGCAGTTCTTC | 12 | NA | TRBJ2-1 | TRBV29-1 | NA
CATSGASGGGNEQFF | TGTGCCACCAGTGGTGCGAGCGGGGGGGGGAATGAGCAGTTCTTC | 15 | NA | TRBJ2-1 | TRBV24-1 | TRBD2
CASSYPGRGDTEAFF | TGTGCCAGCAGCTACCCCGGGAGGGGAGACACTGAAGCTTTCTTT | 15 | NA | TRBJ1-1 | TRBV3-1/TRBV3-2 | NA
CASSRSPGLAGAYEQYF | TGCGCCAGCAGCCGTTCCCCGGGACTAGCGGGAGCCTACGAGCAGTACTTC | 17 | NA | TRBJ2-7 | TRBV4-1 | TRBD2
CASSQGASDLYNEQFF | TGTGCCAGCAGCCAAGGGGCTAGCGACCTCTACAATGAGCAGTTCTTC | 16 | NA | TRBJ2-1 | TRBV4-2 | NA
CASSERLAGGKETQYF | TGTGCCAGCAGCGAAAGACTAGCGGGGGGGAAAGAGACCCAGTACTTC | 16 | NA | TRBJ2-5 | TRBV7-9 | TRBD2
CASSQGGETQYF | TGTGCCAGCAGTCAAGGCGGGGAGACCCAGTACTTC | 12 | NA | TRBJ2-5 | TRBV5-5 | NA
CSVEVPGYYGYTF | TGCAGCGTTGAAGTGCCGGGTTACTATGGCTACACCTTC | 13 | NA | TRBJ1-2 | TRBV29-1 | NA
CASSFRGRIEAFF | TGCGCCAGCAGCTTTAGGGGCCGAATTGAAGCTTTCTTT | 13 | once | TRBJ1-1 | TRBV5-1 | NA
CASSPRQGTGYTF | TGTGCCAGTAGTCCCCGACAGGGAACTGGCTACACCTTC | 13 | NA | TRBJ1-2 | TRBV19 | TRBD1
CASSLSRAGGREQYF | TGTGCCAGCAGTTTATCGCGAGCGGGGGGGCGGGAGCAGTACTTC | 15 | NA | TRBJ2-7 | TRBV27 | TRBD2
CATSRDRGGLDRVAFF | TGTGCCACCAGCAGAGATCGGGGGGGGCTCGACCGAGTGGCTTTCTTT | 16 | few | TRBJ1-1 | TRBV15 | NA
CASSWRGPLYEQYF | TGTGCCAGTTCCTGGCGGGGGCCTCTCTACGAGCAGTACTTC | 14 | NA | TRBJ2-7 | TRBV19 | NA
CASSKRGAEYNEQFF | TGTGCCAGCAGTAAACGGGGGGCGGAGTACAATGAGCAGTTCTTC | 15 | NA | TRBJ2-1 | TRBV6-4 | NA
CASSFGLQQETQYF | TGCGCCAGCAGCTTCGGCTTACAGCAAGAGACCCAGTACTTC | 14 | NA | TRBJ2-5 | TRBV5-1 | NA
CASSPTREGGEKLFF | TGTGCCAGCAGCCCCACCAGGGAGGGGGGTGAAAAACTGTTTTTT | 15 | NA | TRBJ1-4 | TRBV5-6 | NA
CASSTYRGRGYGYTF | TGTGCCAGTAGTACCTACAGGGGGCGCGGCTATGGCTACACCTTC | 15 | NA | TRBJ1-2 | TRBV19 | TRBD1
CASSPHTGIQETQYF | TGTGCCAGCAGTCCTCACACAGGGATCCAAGAGACCCAGTACTTC | 15 | NA | TRBJ2-5 | TRBV2 | NA
CASSERGGTYEQYF | TGTGCCAGCAGTGAAAGGGGGGGGACCTACGAGCAGTACTTC | 14 | NA | TRBJ2-7 | TRBV6-1 | NA
CASSLGWGEATEAFF | TGCGCCAGCAGCTTGGGTTGGGGGGAAGCCACTGAAGCTTTCTTT | 15 | NA | TRBJ1-1 | TRBV5-1 | NA
CASSLALAPYEQYF | TGTGCCAGCAGCTTGGCCTTGGCACCCTACGAGCAGTACTTC | 14 | once | TRBJ2-7 | TRBV5-4 | NA
CASSPPLDYEQYF | TGTGCCAGCAGCCCCCCGTTAGATTACGAGCAGTACTTC | 13 | NA | TRBJ2-7 | TRBV7-9 | NA
CASSPTGTRGNTIYF | TGCGCCAGCAGCCCCACCGGGACACGAGGAAACACCATATATTTT | 15 | NA | TRBJ1-3 | TRBV5-1 | NA
CASRESVLYEQYF | TGTGCCAGCAGGGAGTCGGTCCTCTACGAGCAGTACTTC | 13 | NA | TRBJ2-7 | TRBV6-5 | NA